This T cell receptor beta chain was captured by sequencing in a study of blood T cell repertoires in COVID-19. Trimming took off 0 bases at V and 0 bases at J, with 10 bases between the two ends. Germline-derived CDR1 and CDR2 are SGDLS and YYNGEE. This CDR3 has 17 amino acids. The repertoire was sequenced with immunoSEQ multiplex PCR; TCRdb's copy has only in-frame clones and lacks some. Found here are 95,000 to 150,000 clones, roughly 87% of them singletons; the top ten hold under 7%. This sequence originates from an elderly man with active or convalescent COVID-19. Source material: peripheral blood. This chain links TRBV9 with TRBJ2-6, with D maybe TRBD1 (5 bases). The CDR3 nucleotides are TGTGCCAGCAGCGTAGCTGACAGCCACTCTGGGGCCAACGTCCTGACTTTC. Protein: CASSVADSHSGANVLTF. Together with reference TRBV9 and TRBJ2-6, the CDR3 gives the full variable domain: DSGVTQTPKHLITATGQRVTLRCSPRSGDLSVYWYQQSLDQGLQFLIQYYNGEERAKGNILERFSAQQFPDLHSELNLSSLELGDSALYFCASSVADSHSGANVLTFGAGSRLTVL.